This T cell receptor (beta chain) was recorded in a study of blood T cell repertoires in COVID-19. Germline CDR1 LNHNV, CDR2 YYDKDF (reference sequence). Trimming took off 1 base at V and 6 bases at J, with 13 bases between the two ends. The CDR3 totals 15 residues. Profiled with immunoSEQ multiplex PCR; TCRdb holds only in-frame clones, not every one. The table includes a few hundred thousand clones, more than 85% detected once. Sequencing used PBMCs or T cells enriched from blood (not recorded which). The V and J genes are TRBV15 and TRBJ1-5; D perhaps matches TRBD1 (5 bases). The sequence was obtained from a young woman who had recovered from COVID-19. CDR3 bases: TGTGCCACCAGCAGAGGCCAACAGGCAGGTCAGCCCCAGCATTTT. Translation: CATSRGQQAGQPQHF.